The subject of this entry is one T cell receptor beta chain. Its matching antigen is unknown. The sample belongs to a study of shared clonotypes between healthy human individuals. Study context: A couple of women and a few men aged 18 to 49 served as donors.

The V end lost 8 bases, the J end lost 8 bases, and 15 bases lay between the germline ends. The germline CDR1 and CDR2 sequences are MNHEY and SVGAGI. This CDR3 spans 13 amino acids. Deep-level running was used for the assay. Method: immunoSEQ multiplex PCR; TCRdb's copy keeps in-frame clones and lacks some. The table has under 2.5 million clones, about 90% seen once. Study results and limitations: The authors expected sequencing depth to affect clonotype sharing among donors.

The chain uses TRBV6-5 and TRBJ1-4; maybe TRBD1 (5 bases). The clonotype originates from a man aged 18 to 29 in good health. Some clones in this sample may be carry-over from other donors' samples. The specimen was naive CD4+ T cells from PBMCs. Specified subset: CD45RA+ positively selected. CDR3 amino acids: CASRQGGAEKLFF. CDR3 in DNA: TGTGCCAGCCGTCAAGGTGGGGCCGAAAAACTGTTTTTT.